Given below is one TCR beta chain in context. Its specificity is unknown. Time point: sample taken at primary tumor resection. The sequenced material consisted of unsorted whole RNA from tumor, nontumor lung or frozen PBMC. The sample originates from a study of spatial heterogeneity in lung cancer. Study-level points and caveats: The number of expanded tumor alpha and beta chains correlated with mutation number.

TCRdb ran MiXCR on the 5' RACE reads and lists one entry per CDR3 protein. In the table there are about 4,300 distinct CDR3 sequences, 35% to 45% of which are singletons. The ends lost 0 bases at V and 0 bases at J; junction bases unmatched: 8. Germline CDR1 MNHNS, CDR2 SASEGT. The CDR3 is made up of 18 amino acids. The chain recombines TRBV6-1 with TRBJ2-4; 7 positions match TRBD1. The clonotype originates from a male donor with early-stage non-small cell lung cancer. The input for sequencing was lung tumor tissue, taken at surgery. The CDR3 nucleotides are TGTGCCAGCAGTGAAGCTCTCTGGGACAGTCTAGCCAAAAACATTCAGTACTTC. Translating it yields CASSEALWDSLAKNIQYF.